The 12 T cell receptor beta chains given below trace back to one sample, sequenced in a study of CD8 T cells in ankylosing spondylitis. TCRdb reprocessed the 5' RACE reads via MiXCR and lists one record per CDR3 protein. The table has approximately 260,000 distinct CDR3 sequences, 8.6% seen once. Material for sequencing was blood, either unsorted or a sorted T cell fraction (not recorded which). These TCRs come from a male donor with ankylosing spondylitis or in good health (not recorded which).

CDR3 protein: CASSLGGRGGTDTQYF. CDR3 DNA: TGCGCCAGCAGCTTGGGCGGCAGGGGCGGCACAGATACGCAGTATTTT. The chain uses TRBV5-1 and TRBJ2-3, with D possibly being TRBD1 (6 bases). Trimming removed 0 bases at V and 1 base at J, with 12 bases between. Germline V gene data show CDR1 as SGHRS and CDR2 as YFSETQ. There are 16 residues in the CDR3.

This clonotype was counted ten times or more. This rearrangement joins TRBV5-4 to TRBJ2-2, with D tentatively TRBD2 (6 bases). CDR3 length: 16 residues. Germline V lookup: CDR1 SGHNT, CDR2 YYREEE (reference sequence). V shed 1 base and J shed 4 bases, with 14 bases lying between them. In nucleotides, the CDR3 is TGTGCCAGCAGCTTGCTATTCAGCGGGCCCACCGGGGAGCTGTTTTTT. Encoded protein: CASSLLFSGPTGELFF.

This clonotype was observed at least ten times. The gene calls are TRBV3-1 and TRBJ1-2; D remains unclear. With 0 bases removed from V and 6 bases from J, the gap between germline ends came to 14 bases. CDR1 is LGHDT and CDR2 is YNNKEL in the germline V gene (reference sequence). The CDR3 spans 15 residues. CDR3 DNA: TGTGCCAGCAGCCAAGATGGTTCAGGAAGCCATGGCTACACCTTC. Protein: CASSQDGSGSHGYTF.

Many counts were recorded for this clonotype. V and J are TRBV20-1 and TRBJ2-3, with TRBD2 matching 8 bases. The J segment lost 3 bases and the V segment lost 0 bases, leaving 8 bases of the junction unmatched. The germline CDR1 and CDR2 sequences are DFQATT and SNEGSKA (reference sequence). The CDR3 length is 16 residues. This CDR3 reads CSARDEASGRTDTQYF. In DNA, the CDR3 is TGCAGTGCTAGAGATGAAGCCAGCGGGAGAACAGATACGCAGTATTTT.

This clonotype showed up just a few times. This sequence joins TRBV5-8 and TRBJ2-6, with 11 bases that match TRBD1. The CDR3 spans 14 residues. V was clipped by 4 bases and J by 11 bases; unmatched bases: 5. Germline V lookup: CDR1 SGHTS, CDR2 YDEGEE. The CDR3 sequence is CASSTGQGAYVLTF. CDR3 bases: TGTGCCAGCAGCACCGGACAGGGGGCTTACGTCCTGACTTTC.

The sample holds many counts of this clonotype. The rearrangement joins TRBV5-1 to TRBJ2-2, with 10 bases matching TRBD1. The CDR3 runs to 16 residues. V lost 0 bases to trimming and J lost 3 bases; unmatched junction nucleotides: 2. In germline, CDR1 is SGHRS, CDR2 YFSETQ. CDR3 in amino acids: CASSLVGTGDTGELFF. The CDR3 coding sequence is TGCGCCAGCAGCTTGGTGGGGACAGGGGACACCGGGGAGCTGTTTTTT.

This clonotype was seen many times. The chain combines TRBV7-2 with TRBJ2-7; the match to TRBD2 covers 12 bases. The CDR3 is 17 residues long. Germline CDR1 and CDR2: SGHTA and FQGNSA. Trimming cost V 4 bases and J 7 bases; bases outside gene matches: 14. CDR3 in DNA: TGTGCCAGCAGCTCCCCCAACACTAGAACTAGCGGGAGGGAGCAGTACTTC. As protein: CASSSPNTRTSGREQYF.

This clonotype appeared many times. This chain links TRBV7-3 with TRBJ1-6; weak D call: TRBD1 (5 bases). Germline CDR1 SGHTA, CDR2 FQGTGA. The CDR3 is made up of 13 amino acids. The ends were cut back, 5 bases at V and 10 bases at J, with 12 bases in the middle. DNA of the CDR3: TGTGCCAGCAGCAGTGGGACGGACTCACCCCTCCACTTT. This sequence encodes CASSSGTDSPLHF.

This clonotype has just a few counts. The chain has TRBV20-1 and TRBJ2-7; D is ambiguous. The CDR3 sequence is 14 residues long. CDR1 and CDR2 from the germline V gene are DFQATT and SNEGSKA (reference sequence). Trimming removed 6 bases from V and 0 bases from J, with 15 bases in between. This CDR3 reads CSAQVWAASYEQYF. Here the CDR3 DNA reads TGCAGTGCCCAGGTGTGGGCAGCCTCCTACGAGCAGTACTTC.

On this clonotype: A much larger clonotype is one base distant, so this may be a read error. The rearrangement joins TRBV11-3 to TRBJ2-7; no definite D call. CDR3 length equals 12 residues. Germline-derived CDR1 and CDR2 are SGHNT and YENEEA. V lost 1 base, J lost 6 bases, and 7 bases lay in between. CDR3 nucleotide sequence: TGTGCCAGCAGCTTAGGATGCCCCGAGCAGTACTTC. Encoded protein: CASSLGCPEQYF.

The sample holds many counts of this clonotype. The chain couples TRBV7-2 to TRBJ1-5, with a weak D call TRBD1 (5 bases). The ends were cut back, 0 bases at V and 0 bases at J, with 6 bases in the middle. The V gene's germline CDR1 is SGHTA and CDR2 FQGNSA. The CDR3 is 15 residues long. The CDR3, as DNA: TGTGCCAGCAGCTTAGCAGGGACTAGCAATCAGCCCCAGCATTTT. It codes for CASSLAGTSNQPQHF.

This clonotype was observed at least ten times. The CDR3 DNA reads TGTGCCATCAGTGAGTCGAGGGGACAGGGGTTGGGATCGGCTGGGGCCAACGTCCTGACTTTC. Translation gives CAISESRGQGLGSAGANVLTF. The chain couples TRBV10-3 to TRBJ2-6; 10 positions agree with TRBD1. The CDR3 totals 21 residues. V shed 0 bases, J shed 2 bases, and the junction held 13 bases outside the gene matches. The germline V gene has CDR1 ENHRY and CDR2 SYGVKD.